The 6 T cell receptor beta chains below were found in one sample sequenced in a study of post-analysis software for immune sequencing data. Study conclusions and caveats: Comparison of patients with controls showed roughly five TRBV segments more frequent in patients, TRBV5-6, TRBV5-1 and TRBV20-1 among them.

The TCR beta cDNA libraries contained unique molecular identifiers. TCRdb reanalysed the PCR reads using MiXCR and keeps one entry per CDR3 protein. This sample has about 820,000 distinct CDR3 sequences, with about 57% found just once. These receptors' antigens are unknown. Sequenced: blood. All receptors derive from a girl aged 5-17 years with multiple sclerosis.

The V call is TRBV7-2, the J call TRBJ2-1; D is ambiguous. The CDR3 covers 15 residues. Germline CDR1 reads SGHTA; CDR2 reads FQGNSA. V was shortened by 1 base and J by 8 bases, with 15 bases between the two germline ends. CDR3 nucleotides: TGTGCCAGCAGCTTAGTGGCGGATAGGTTTGATGAGCAGTTCTTC. Translating gives CASSLVADRFDEQFF.

DNA of the CDR3: TGTGCCAGCATTCTGTACGGGACAGGGGGAGCCTACGAGCAGTACTTC. As protein: CASILYGTGGAYEQYF. V usage is TRBV6-1 and J usage is TRBJ2-5; 11 bases map to TRBD1. The DNA matches TRBJ2-7 better at its end, which makes the J call doubtful. CDR1 and CDR2 (germline): MNHNS, SASEGT. This CDR3 is built from 16 residues.

This clonotype came up a few times. DNA for the CDR3: TGCAGTGCTAGCCCCCGGGACAGACACCAAGAGACCCAGTACTTC. Amino acid sequence: CSASPRDRHQETQYF. This chain links TRBV20-1 with TRBJ2-5; 7 bases align to TRBD1. The V and J ends lost 3 bases and 0 bases, in that order; junction bases with no gene match: 7. Germline assignment: CDR1 DFQATT and CDR2 SNEGSKA (reference sequence). CDR3 length: 15 amino acids.

The gene calls are TRBV7-3 and TRBJ2-1; D tentatively fits TRBD1 or TRBD2 (5 bases each). Between the trimmed V and J ends, which lost 5 bases and 3 bases, there was a span of 14 bases. Looked up from germline, CDR1 is SGHTA and CDR2 is FQGTGA. This CDR3 is built from 15 residues. The CDR3 DNA sequence: TGTGCCAGCAGCCGCCGGGACCCATTCTACAATGAGCAGTTCTTC. It encodes CASSRRDPFYNEQFF.

The gene calls are TRBV7-9 and TRBJ2-7, with D possibly called TRBD1 or TRBD2 (5 bases each). Germline lookup yields CDR1 SEHNR and CDR2 FQNEAQ (reference sequence). The CDR3 has 12 residues. V was trimmed by 2 bases and J by 10 bases, leaving 12 bases between them. The CDR3 spells CASSLTGRPQYF. The CDR3 DNA sequence: TGTGCCAGCAGCTTAACGGGACGGCCTCAGTACTTC.

The V call is TRBV15, the J call TRBJ2-1; D is unresolved. Trimming pared 0 bases from V and 4 bases from J, leaving 10 bases between. The V gene's germline CDR1 is LNHNV and CDR2 YYDKDF (reference sequence). The CDR3 totals 15 residues. The CDR3 nucleotides are TGTGCCACCAGCAGAGACGCGGTCTGGTACAATGAGCAGTTCTTC. Translation: CATSRDAVWYNEQFF.